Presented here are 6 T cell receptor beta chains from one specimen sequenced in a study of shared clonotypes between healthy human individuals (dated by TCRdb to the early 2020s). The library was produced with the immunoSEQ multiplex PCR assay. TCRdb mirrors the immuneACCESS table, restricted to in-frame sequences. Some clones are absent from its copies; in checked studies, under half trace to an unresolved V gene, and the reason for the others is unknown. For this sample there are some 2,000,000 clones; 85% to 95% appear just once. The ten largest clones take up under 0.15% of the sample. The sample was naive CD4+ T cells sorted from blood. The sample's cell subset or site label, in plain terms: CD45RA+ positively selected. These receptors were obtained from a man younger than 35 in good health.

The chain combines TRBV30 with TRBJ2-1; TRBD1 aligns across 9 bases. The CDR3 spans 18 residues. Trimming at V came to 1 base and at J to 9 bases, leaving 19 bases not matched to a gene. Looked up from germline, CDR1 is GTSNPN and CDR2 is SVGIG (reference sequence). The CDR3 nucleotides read TGTGCCTGGAGTGATTCCCCCAAGTGGTCAGGACAGGGGACTGAGCAGTTCTTC. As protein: CAWSDSPKWSGQGTEQFF.

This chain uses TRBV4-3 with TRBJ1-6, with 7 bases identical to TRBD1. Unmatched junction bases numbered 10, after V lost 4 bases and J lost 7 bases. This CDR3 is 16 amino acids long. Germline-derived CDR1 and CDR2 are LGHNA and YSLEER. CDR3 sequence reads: CASSPIHRGPNSPLHF. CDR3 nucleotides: TGCGCCAGCAGCCCTATTCACAGGGGACCCAATTCACCCCTCCACTTT.

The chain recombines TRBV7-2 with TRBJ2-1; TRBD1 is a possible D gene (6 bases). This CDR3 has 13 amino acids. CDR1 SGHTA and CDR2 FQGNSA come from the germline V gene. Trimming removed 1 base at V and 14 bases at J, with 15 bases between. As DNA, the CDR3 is TGTGCCAGCAGCTTAGGCAGGGGTGGGGATGAGTTCTTC. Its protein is CASSLGRGGDEFF. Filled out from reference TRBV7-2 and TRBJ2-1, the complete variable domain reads GAGVSQSPSNKVTEKGKDVELRCDPISGHTALYWYRQSLGQGLEFLIYFQGNSAPDKSGLPSDRFSAERTGGSVSTLTIQRTQQEDSAVYLCASSLGRGGDEFFGPGTRLTVL.

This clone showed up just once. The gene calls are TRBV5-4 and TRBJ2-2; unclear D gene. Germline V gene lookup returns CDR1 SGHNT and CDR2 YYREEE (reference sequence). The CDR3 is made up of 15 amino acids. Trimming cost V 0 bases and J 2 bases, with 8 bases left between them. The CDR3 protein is CASSLAHTNTGELFF. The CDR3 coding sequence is TGTGCCAGCAGCTTGGCGCATACCAACACCGGGGAGCTGTTTTTT.

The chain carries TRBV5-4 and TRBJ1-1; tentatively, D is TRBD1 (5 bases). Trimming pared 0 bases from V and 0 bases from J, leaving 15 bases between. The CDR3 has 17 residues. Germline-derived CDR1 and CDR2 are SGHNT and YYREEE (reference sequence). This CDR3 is CASSLATRGQMNTEAFF. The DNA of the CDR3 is TGTGCCAGCAGCTTGGCCACAAGAGGACAAATGAACACTGAAGCTTTCTTT.

The CDR3 here is CASSEGLHSGSGSYEQYF. In DNA, the CDR3 is TGTGCCAGCAGTGAAGGCCTGCACTCAGGGTCGGGCTCCTACGAGCAGTACTTC. J is TRBJ2-7 and V is TRBV6-1; the D gene is possibly TRBD1 (5 bases). This CDR3 has 18 amino acids. Trimming removed 1 base at V and 0 bases at J, with 19 bases between. Germline V gene sequence: CDR1 MNHNS, CDR2 SASEGT.